This TCR beta chain is from a study of OX40 agonist ivuxolimab in advanced cancers. Trimming took 3 bases from V and 4 from J; bases not matched to a gene: 5. The CDR3 is made up of 14 amino acids. Looked up from germline, CDR1 is MNHEY and CDR2 is SMNVEV (reference sequence). Overall study findings and caveats: The average count of expanded clones was higher among CD8+ T cells than among CD4+. Certain nonresponders additionally had low normalized T-cell clonal expansion.

Details on this clone: The antigen is undetermined.

Patients were ineligible given autoimmune disease history or systemic immunosuppression. Sampling times: baseline, cycle 4 day 1, cycle 7 day 1. The repertoire was sequenced with immunoSEQ multiplex PCR; TCRdb's copy has only in-frame clones and lacks some. The data show more than 65,000 clones, with about 94% seen just once and 15% to 17% held by the top ten. The J gene is TRBJ2-7, the V gene TRBV27; 8 bases align to TRBD1. The source was CD4+ or CD8+ T cells sorted from blood, collected in a trial of the OX40 agonist ivuxolimab. This TCR came from an adult with an advanced solid tumor such as melanoma, head and neck, liver or kidney cancer. The DNA of the CDR3 is TGTGCCAGCAGTTTGGCAGGGGGCTTATACGAGCAGTACTTC. Encoded protein: CASSLAGGLYEQYF.